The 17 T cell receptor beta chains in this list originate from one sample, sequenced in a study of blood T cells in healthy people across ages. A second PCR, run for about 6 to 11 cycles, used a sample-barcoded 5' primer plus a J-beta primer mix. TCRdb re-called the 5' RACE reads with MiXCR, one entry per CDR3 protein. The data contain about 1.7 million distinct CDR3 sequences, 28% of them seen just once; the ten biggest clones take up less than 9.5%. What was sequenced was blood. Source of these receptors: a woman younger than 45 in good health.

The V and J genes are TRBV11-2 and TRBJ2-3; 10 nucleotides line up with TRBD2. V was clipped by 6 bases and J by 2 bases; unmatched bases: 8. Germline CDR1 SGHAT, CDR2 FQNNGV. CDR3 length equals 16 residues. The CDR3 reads CASRASGRGPTDTQYF. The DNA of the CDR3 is TGTGCCAGCAGGGCTAGCGGGAGAGGTCCCACAGATACGCAGTATTTT.

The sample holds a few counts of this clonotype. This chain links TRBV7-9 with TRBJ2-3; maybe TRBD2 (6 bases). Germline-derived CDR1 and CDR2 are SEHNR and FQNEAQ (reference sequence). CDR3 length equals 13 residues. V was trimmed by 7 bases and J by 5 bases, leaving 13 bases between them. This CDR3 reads CASIGGERDTQYF. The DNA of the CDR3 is TGTGCCAGCATCGGCGGGGAGCGAGATACGCAGTATTTT.

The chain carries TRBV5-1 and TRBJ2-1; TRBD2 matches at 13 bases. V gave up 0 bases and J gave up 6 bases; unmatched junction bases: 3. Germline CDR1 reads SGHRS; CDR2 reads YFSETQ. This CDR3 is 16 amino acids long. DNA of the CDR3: TGCGCCAGCAGCTTGGAGGGGACTAGCGGGGTCAATGAGCAGTTCTTC. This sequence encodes CASSLEGTSGVNEQFF.

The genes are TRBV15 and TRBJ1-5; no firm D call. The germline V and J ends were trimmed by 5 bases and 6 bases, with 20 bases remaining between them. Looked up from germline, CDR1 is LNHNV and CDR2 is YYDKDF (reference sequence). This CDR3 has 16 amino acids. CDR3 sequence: CATSEEGFRGSQPQHF. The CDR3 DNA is TGTGCCACCAGCGAAGAAGGATTCCGCGGGAGTCAGCCCCAGCATTTT.

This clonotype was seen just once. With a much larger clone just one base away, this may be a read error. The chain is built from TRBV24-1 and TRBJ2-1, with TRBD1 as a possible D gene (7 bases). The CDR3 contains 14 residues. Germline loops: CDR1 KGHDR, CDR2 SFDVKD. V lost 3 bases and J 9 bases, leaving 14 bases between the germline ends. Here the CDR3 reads CATSDPEGAREQFF. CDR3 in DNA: TGTGCCACCAGTGATCCGGAGGGGGCACGTGAGCAGTTCTTC.

The CDR3 coding sequence is TGTGCCAGCCCGAGCGCGGGAGACACTGAAGCTTTCTTT. It translates to CASPSAGDTEAFF. The chain employs TRBV18 and TRBJ1-1; D unresolved. V lost 8 bases to trimming and J lost 3 bases, with 13 bases between them. The CDR3 spans 13 residues. CDR1 and CDR2 (germline): KGHSH, LQKENI. Combining the CDR3 with reference TRBV18 and TRBJ1-1 gives the whole variable domain NAGVMQNPRHLVRRRGQEARLRCSPMKGHSHVYWYRQLPEEGLKFMVYLQKENIIDESGMPKERFSAEFPKEGPSILRIQQVVRGDSAAYFCASPSAGDTEAFFGQGTRLTVV.

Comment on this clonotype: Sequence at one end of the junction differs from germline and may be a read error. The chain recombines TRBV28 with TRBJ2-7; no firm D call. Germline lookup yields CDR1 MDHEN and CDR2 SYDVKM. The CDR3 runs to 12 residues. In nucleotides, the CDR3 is TGTGCCGGCAGTCCCGGGTCCTACGAGCAGTACTTC. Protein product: CAGSPGSYEQYF.

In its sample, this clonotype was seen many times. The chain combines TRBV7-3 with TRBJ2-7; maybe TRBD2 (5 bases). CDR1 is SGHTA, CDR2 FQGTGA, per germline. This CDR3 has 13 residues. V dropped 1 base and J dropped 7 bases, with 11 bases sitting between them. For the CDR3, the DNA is TGTGCCAGCAGCTTAAATCCGGGCGGGGAGCAGTACTTC. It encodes CASSLNPGGEQYF.

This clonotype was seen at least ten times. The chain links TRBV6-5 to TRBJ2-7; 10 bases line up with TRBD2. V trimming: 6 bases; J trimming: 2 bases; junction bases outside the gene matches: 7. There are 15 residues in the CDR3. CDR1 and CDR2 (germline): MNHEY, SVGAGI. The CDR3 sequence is CASSLRAGGPYEQYF. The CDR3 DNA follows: TGTGCCAGCAGCCTCCGAGCGGGAGGGCCCTACGAGCAGTACTTC.

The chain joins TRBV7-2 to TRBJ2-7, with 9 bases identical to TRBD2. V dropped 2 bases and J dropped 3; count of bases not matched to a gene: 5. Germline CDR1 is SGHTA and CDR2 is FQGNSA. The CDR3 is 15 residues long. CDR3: CASSLRASGDYEQYF. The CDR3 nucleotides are TGTGCCAGCAGCTTAAGGGCTAGCGGGGACTACGAGCAGTACTTC.

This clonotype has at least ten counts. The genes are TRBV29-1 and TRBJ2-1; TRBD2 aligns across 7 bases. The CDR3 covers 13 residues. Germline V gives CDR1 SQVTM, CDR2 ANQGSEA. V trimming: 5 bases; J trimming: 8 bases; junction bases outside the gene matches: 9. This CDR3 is CSVRASGFDEQFF. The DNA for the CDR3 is TGCAGCGTTCGGGCTAGCGGTTTCGATGAGCAGTTCTTC.

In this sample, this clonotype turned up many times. The CDR3 region has the DNA TGTGCCAGCAGTCTAAGGACCTCTAATGAGCAGTTCTTC. Its translation: CASSLRTSNEQFF. V and J are TRBV12-3 or TRBV12-4 and TRBJ2-1; D call uncertain. The CDR3 has 13 amino acids. Deletions cut 5 bases from V and 7 bases from J, with 12 bases between.

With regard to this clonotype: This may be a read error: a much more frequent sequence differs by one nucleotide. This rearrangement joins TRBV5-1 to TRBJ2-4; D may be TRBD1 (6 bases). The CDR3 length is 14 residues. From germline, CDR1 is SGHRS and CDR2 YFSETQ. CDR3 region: CTSSSQGNGNIQYF. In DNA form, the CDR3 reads TGCACCAGCAGCTCTCAGGGGAACGGAAACATTCAGTACTTC. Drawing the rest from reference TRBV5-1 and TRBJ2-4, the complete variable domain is KAGVTQTPRYLIKTRGQQVTLSCSPISGHRSVSWYQQTPGQGLQFLFEYFSETQRNKGNFPGRFSGRQFSNSRSEMNVSTLELGDSALYLCTSSSQGNGNIQYFGAGTRLSVL.

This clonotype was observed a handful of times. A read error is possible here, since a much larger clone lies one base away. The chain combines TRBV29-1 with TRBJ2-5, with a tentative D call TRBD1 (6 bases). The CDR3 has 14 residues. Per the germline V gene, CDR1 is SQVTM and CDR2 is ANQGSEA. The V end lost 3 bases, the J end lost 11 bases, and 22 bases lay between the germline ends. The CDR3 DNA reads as TGCAGCGTTGAGAGGGGGATGGGCCACAATGAGCAGTACTTC. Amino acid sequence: CSVERGMGHNEQYF.

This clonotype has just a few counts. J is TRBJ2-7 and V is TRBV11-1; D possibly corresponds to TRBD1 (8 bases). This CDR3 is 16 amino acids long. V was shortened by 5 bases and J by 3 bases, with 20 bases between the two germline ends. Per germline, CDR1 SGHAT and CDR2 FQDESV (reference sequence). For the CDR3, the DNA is TGTGCCAGCAGCACCGGGGGGACAGGAGGGATCTACGAGCAGTACTTC. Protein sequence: CASSTGGTGGIYEQYF. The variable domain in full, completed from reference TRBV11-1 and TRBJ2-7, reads EAEVAQSPRYKITEKSQAVAFWCDPISGHATLYWYRQILGQGPELLVQFQDESVVDDSQLPKDRFSAERLKGVDSTLKIQPAELGDSAMYLCASSTGGTGGIYEQYFGPGTRLTVT.

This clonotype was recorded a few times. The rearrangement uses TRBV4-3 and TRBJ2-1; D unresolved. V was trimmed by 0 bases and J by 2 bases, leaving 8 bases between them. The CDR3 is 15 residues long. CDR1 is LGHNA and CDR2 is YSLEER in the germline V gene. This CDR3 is CASSQDRQTYNEQFF. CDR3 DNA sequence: TGCGCCAGCAGCCAAGATCGGCAGACCTACAATGAGCAGTTCTTC.

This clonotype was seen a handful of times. CDR3 nucleotide sequence: TGCGCCAGCAGCCAAGGATCTAGCCGGGCCGGGGAGCTGTTTTTT. It specifies CASSQGSSRAGELFF. The J gene is TRBJ2-2, the V gene TRBV4-1; D is perhaps TRBD2 (5 bases). V lost 1 base and J lost 6, with 12 bases in between. The CDR3 runs 15 residues. Germline V CDR1 and CDR2: MGHRA, YSYEKL.